These T cell receptor beta chains were read from a single sample in a study of identical twins. Each CDR3 protein gets one entry after TCRdb re-called the 5' RACE reads with MiXCR. The sample lists about 500,000 distinct CDR3 sequences, around 15% occurring once. The same data also contributed to another study, on yellow fever vaccine responses in identical twins.

The sample was CD4+ T cells sorted from blood. Receptors were obtained from a young woman in good health. The CDR3 runs from the conserved cysteine through the conserved F or W. A D gene is named only where the DNA matches it firmly.

d_call j_call v_call cdr3_aa
NA TRBJ2-5 TRBV19 CASRRAYQETQYF
TRBD1 TRBJ2-5 TRBV20-1 CSGPPGTGSEETQYF
NA TRBJ2-2 TRBV27 CATGRGQNTGELFF
NA TRBJ2-7 TRBV7-2 CASSPRPGDDEQYF
NA TRBJ2-1 TRBV7-4 CASSLSLAEFEQFF
NA TRBJ1-5 TRBV14 CASSPRQDQPQHF
NA TRBJ2-5 TRBV6-5 CASSYSSGGLQQETQYF
NA TRBJ2-7 TRBV6-1 CASCFSPGLNEQYF
NA TRBJ2-2 TRBV18 CASSPPVGLDTGELFF
TRBD2 TRBJ2-5 TRBV29-1 CSVDSGGQETQYF
NA TRBJ2-7 TRBV12-3/TRBV12-4 CASSPGLTEYEQYF
NA TRBJ2-3 TRBV5-1 CASSFRDPSTDTQYF
NA TRBJ2-2 TRBV3-1 CASSQVARTLGELFF
NA TRBJ2-3 TRBV24-1 CATSDSGQSTDTQYF
NA TRBJ1-5 TRBV6-4 CAISPNLLFLLKGQPQHF
TRBD1 TRBJ2-7 TRBV7-2 CASTRDRGVNEQYF
NA TRBJ2-3 TRBV5-6 CASNPFRWGRADTQYF
TRBD2 TRBJ2-3 TRBV11-3 CASTKGTSGRLDTDTQYF
NA TRBJ2-1 TRBV20-1 CSARDLARSNEQFF
NA TRBJ2-3 TRBV20-1 CSATKGIDTQYF
NA TRBJ2-2 TRBV7-2 CASSLVAGSNTGELFF
TRBD2 TRBJ2-1 TRBV10-3 CAISESLASSGEQFF
TRBD1 TRBJ1-2 TRBV4-1 CASSQAGDRVGYTF
TRBD1 TRBJ2-3 TRBV9 CASSVGQGPTDTQYF